This is a list of T cell receptor beta chains from one sample in a study of blood T cell repertoires in COVID-19. Clones were read by immunoSEQ multiplex PCR, and TCRdb kept only the in-frame ones, dropping some. Here the sample spans roughly 290,000 clones, approximately 86% being singletons. The sample consisted of peripheral blood. The receptors originated from a woman aged 25-40 years who had recovered from COVID-19. CDR3s leave out the opening cysteine and the closing phenylalanine or tryptophan.

>TRBV6-5|TRBJ2-3
ATLRDRGEDTQY
>TRBV29-1|TRBJ1-2
SVEETGGNYGYT
>TRBV10-3|TRBJ2-3
AISGGEITDTQY
>TRBV10-3|TRBJ1-6
AISEEVRGNSPLH
>TRBV5-4|TRBJ1-2
ASSFNSYGYT
>TRBV30|TRBJ1-6
AWSISEGRQSPLH
>TRBV7-8|TRBJ2-3
ASSLDRPSTDTQY
>TRBV6-5|TRBJ1-2
ASSYPDRNGYT
>TRBV19|TRBJ1-1
ASTIQGKSTEAF
>TRBV7-8|TRBJ2-2
ASSRGLASTGELF
>TRBV2|TRBJ2-7
ASSEIKPGQRGSEQY
>TRBV30|TRBJ2-1
AWGGLAAYNEQF
>TRBV7-6|TRBJ2-7
ASSLARGLQGEQY
>TRBV21-1|TRBJ1-5
ASTPRSGGAKSNQPQH
>TRBV5-1|TRBJ2-5
ASSLAPSGAQETQY
>TRBV10-3|TRBJ2-2
AISENSLPPAGGPATGELF
>TRBV4-2|TRBJ1-2
ASSQDRGQLYGYT
>TRBV5-4|TRBJ2-3
ASSRNNRGATDTQY
>TRBV12-3/TRBV12-4|TRBJ1-5
ASSLTGAQPQH
>TRBV27|TRBJ2-1
ASSARGWAGRGNEQF
>TRBV11-2|TRBJ2-5
ASSLRGETQY
>TRBV2|TRBJ2-3
ASSPRTGGADTQY
>TRBV6-1|TRBJ2-7
ASSFTGTAEQY
>TRBV18|TRBJ1-1
ASSDSGGYTEAF
>TRBV7-9|TRBJ2-3
ASSTGLAGGVDTQY
>TRBV5-1|TRBJ2-7
ASSQTGGGYEQY
>TRBV19|TRBJ1-5
ASSYGGLSNQPQH
>TRBV6-1|TRBJ2-7
ASSEWLAPSYEQY
>TRBV28|TRBJ1-2
ASSRGGWDYGYT
>TRBV5-4|TRBJ2-3
ASSPAGGFGDTQY
>TRBV19|TRBJ2-1
ASKGGIDEQF
>TRBV18|TRBJ2-7
ASSPGTSYEQY
>TRBV7-9|TRBJ2-5
ASSSSSQETQY
>TRBV19|TRBJ2-3
ASRMSGTQY
>TRBV12-3/TRBV12-4|TRBJ2-7
ASTPGGIYEQY
>TRBV28|TRBJ2-5
ASSTTGGALSETQY
>TRBV29-1|TRBJ1-1
SVEDEVEAF
>TRBV6-5|TRBJ2-5
ASRRRQGAGETQY
>TRBV3-1/TRBV3-2|TRBJ2-3
ASSQGLGADTQY
>TRBV28|TRBJ2-7
ASSFRGQKTYEQY
>TRBV7-9|TRBJ1-5
ASSLDRGQPQH
>TRBV27|TRBJ2-7
ASSPGGGLAAYEQY
>TRBV5-1|TRBJ1-2
ASSLDRTVPSGYT
>TRBV19|TRBJ1-5
ASSIGGDQPQH
>TRBV30|TRBJ1-2
AWSLDRAKGYT
>TRBV19|TRBJ2-3
ASSTTSGVRPDTQY
>TRBV6-5|TRBJ2-7
ASSYFGQSYEQY